This T cell receptor (beta chain) was captured in a study of human T cells and chemical hapten exposure. In the study overall: Upper-back patch tests with 0.01% DPC were read at 6 days.

Findings and caveats of the study: Higher patch test scores went with higher counts of PT1 expanded TCRs. DPC sensitization left the count of TCRs above 1 in 1000 unchanged.

The time point here: pre-sensitization, week 0. Treatment denoted: therapeutic diphenylcyclopropenone sensitization with weekly scalp DPC. V dropped 3 bases and J dropped 3 bases, with 4 bases sitting between them. CDR1 LGHNA and CDR2 YSLEER come from the germline V gene. The CDR3 length is 12 residues. This clonotype was counted ten times or more. Its antigen is as yet unknown. Unique molecular identifiers were attached to individual cDNA molecules during library preparation. TCRdb re-called the RACE reads through MiXCR, storing one row per CDR3 protein. This table holds 380,000 or so distinct CDR3 sequences, approximately 5.8% found once.

This chain uses TRBV4-3 with TRBJ2-3, with no clear D. This clonotype was obtained from a woman in her late teens or twenties with alopecia areata. Some clones in this sample may be carry-over from other donors' samples. The sample was whole blood, taken in connection with sensitization to the hapten diphenylcyclopropenone (DPC). The CDR3 nucleotides read TGCGCCAGCAGCCACGGGACAGATACGCAGTATTTT. It is translated as CASSHGTDTQYF.